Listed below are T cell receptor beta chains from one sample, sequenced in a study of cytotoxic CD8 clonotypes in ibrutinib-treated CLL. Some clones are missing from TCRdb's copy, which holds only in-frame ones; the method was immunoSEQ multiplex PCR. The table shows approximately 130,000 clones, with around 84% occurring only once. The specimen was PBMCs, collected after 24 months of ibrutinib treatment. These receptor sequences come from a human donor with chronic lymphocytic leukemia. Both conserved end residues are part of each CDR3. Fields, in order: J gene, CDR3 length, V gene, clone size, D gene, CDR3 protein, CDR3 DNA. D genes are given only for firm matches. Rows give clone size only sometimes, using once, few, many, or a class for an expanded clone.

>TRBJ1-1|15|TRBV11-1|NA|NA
CASRSTTGMNTEAFF
TGTGCCAGCAGATCGACGACCGGTATGAACACTGAAGCTTTCTTT
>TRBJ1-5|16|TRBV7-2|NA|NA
CASSLVAATINQPQHF
TGTGCCAGCAGCTTAGTTGCGGCTACAATTAATCAGCCCCAGCATTTT
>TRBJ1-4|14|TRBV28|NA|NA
CASGSGGRGEKLFF
TGTGCCAGCGGGAGCGGGGGCCGGGGTGAAAAACTGTTTTTT
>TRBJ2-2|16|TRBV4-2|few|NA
CASSQERTGNTGELFF
TGTGCCAGCAGCCAAGAACGGACTGGGAACACCGGGGAGCTGTTTTTT
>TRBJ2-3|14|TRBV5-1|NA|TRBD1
CASSPDRATDTQYF
TGCGCCAGCAGCCCGGACAGGGCTACAGATACGCAGTATTTT
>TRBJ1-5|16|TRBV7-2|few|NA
CASRGGGTTHNQPQHF
TGTGCCAGCAGGGGGGGAGGGACAACTCACAATCAGCCCCAGCATTTT
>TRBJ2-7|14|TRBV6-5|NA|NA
CASSYTETHYEQYF
TGTGCCAGCAGTTACACCGAAACGCACTACGAGCAGTACTTC
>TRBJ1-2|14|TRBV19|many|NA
CASIKARAGYGYTF
TGTGCCAGTATCAAGGCGAGGGCTGGGTATGGCTACACCTTC
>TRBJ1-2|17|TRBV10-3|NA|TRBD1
CAIGPHGQASANYGYTF
TGTGCCATCGGGCCCCACGGACAGGCGTCAGCTAACTATGGCTACACCTTC
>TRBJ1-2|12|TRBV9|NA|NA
CASYAGRIGYTF
TGTGCCAGTTACGCGGGGAGAATTGGCTACACCTTC
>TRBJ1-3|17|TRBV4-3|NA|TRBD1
CASSQDLAGGNGNTIYF
TGCGCCAGCAGCCAAGATTTGGCAGGGGGCAATGGAAACACCATATATTTT
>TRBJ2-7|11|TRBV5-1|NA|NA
CASSRDYEQYF
TGCGCCAGCAGCAGGGACTACGAGCAGTACTTC
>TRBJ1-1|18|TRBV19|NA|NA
CASSIYSQGGRMNTEAFF
TGTGCCAGTAGTATCTATTCCCAGGGAGGCCGTATGAACACTGAAGCTTTCTTT
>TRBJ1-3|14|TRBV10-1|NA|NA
CASSQGNSGNTIYF
TGCGCCAGCAGCCAGGGGAACTCTGGAAACACCATATATTTT
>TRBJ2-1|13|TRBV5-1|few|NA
CASSLEPLNEQFF
TGCGCCAGCAGCTTGGAGCCTCTCAATGAGCAGTTCTTC
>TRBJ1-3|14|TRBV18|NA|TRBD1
CASSTDRAGNTIYF
TGTGCCAGCTCAACGGACAGGGCTGGAAACACCATATATTTT
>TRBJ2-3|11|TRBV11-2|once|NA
CASSLSLPIYF
TGTGCCAGCAGCTTATCCCTGCCTATCTATTTT
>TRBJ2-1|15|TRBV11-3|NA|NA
CASSFDGSSYNEQFF
TGTGCCAGCAGCTTCGACGGAAGCTCCTACAATGAGCAGTTCTTC
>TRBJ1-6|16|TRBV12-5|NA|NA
CASGLLTRGIGSPLHF
TGTGCTAGTGGTTTGTTGACTCGGGGGATAGGATCACCCCTCCACTTT
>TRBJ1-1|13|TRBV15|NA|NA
CATSRGGRTEAFF
TGTGCCACCAGCAGAGGGGGGCGAACTGAAGCTTTCTTT
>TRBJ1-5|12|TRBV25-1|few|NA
CASSIQNQPQHF
TGTGCCAGCAGTATTCAGAATCAGCCCCAGCATTTT
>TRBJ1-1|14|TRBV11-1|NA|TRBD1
CASSPGDRAHEAFF
TGTGCCAGCAGCCCGGGAGACAGGGCCCATGAAGCTTTCTTT
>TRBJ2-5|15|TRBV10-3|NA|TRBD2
CAISESAGGGETQYF
TGTGCCATCAGTGAGTCCGCCGGGGGGGGAGAGACCCAGTACTTC
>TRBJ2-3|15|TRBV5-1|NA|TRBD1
CASSLDRASTDTQYF
TGCGCCAGCAGCCTGGACAGGGCTAGCACAGATACGCAGTATTTT
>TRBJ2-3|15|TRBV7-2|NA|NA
CASSSRSGTTDTQYF
TGTGCCAGCAGCTCCAGGAGCGGTACCACAGATACGCAGTATTTT
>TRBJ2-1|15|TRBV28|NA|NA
CASRPTTISYNEQFF
TGTGCCAGCAGACCAACAACCATCTCCTACAATGAGCAGTTCTTC
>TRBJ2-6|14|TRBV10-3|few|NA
CAIRGGSGANVLTF
TGTGCCATCAGGGGAGGCTCTGGGGCCAACGTCCTGACTTTC
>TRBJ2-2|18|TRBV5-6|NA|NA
CASSSVRMGRVDTGELFF
TGTGCCAGCAGCTCAGTAAGGATGGGGCGGGTCGACACCGGGGAGCTGTTTTTT
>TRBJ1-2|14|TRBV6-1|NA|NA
CASSRVSGSGGYTF
TGTGCCAGCAGTCGAGTTTCAGGTTCCGGTGGCTACACCTTC
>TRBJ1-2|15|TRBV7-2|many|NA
CASSPAGGQIYGYTF
TGTGCCAGCAGCCCCGCCGGGGGGCAAATCTATGGCTACACCTTC
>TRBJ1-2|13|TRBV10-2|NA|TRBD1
CASSTTGTYGYTF
TGCGCCAGCAGTACGACAGGGACCTATGGCTACACCTTC
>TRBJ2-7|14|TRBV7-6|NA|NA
CASSLGGGPYEQYF
TGTGCCAGCAGCTTAGGCGGAGGTCCCTACGAGCAGTACTTC
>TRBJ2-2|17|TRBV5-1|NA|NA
CASSLVGALPNTGELFF
TGCGCCAGCAGCTTGGTTGGGGCCTTACCGAACACCGGGGAGCTGTTTTTT
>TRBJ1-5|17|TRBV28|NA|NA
CASSLVGFKESNQPQHF
TGTGCCAGCAGTTTGGTGGGATTTAAGGAGAGCAATCAGCCCCAGCATTTT
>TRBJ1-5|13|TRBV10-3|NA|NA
CAIGAGYNQPQHF
TGTGCCATCGGAGCAGGTTATAATCAGCCCCAGCATTTT
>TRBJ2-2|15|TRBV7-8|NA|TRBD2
CASSSLAGNTGELFF
TGTGCCAGCAGCTCGCTAGCGGGGAACACCGGGGAGCTGTTTTTT
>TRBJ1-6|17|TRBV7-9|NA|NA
CASSLGPRGDGNSPLHF
TGTGCCAGCAGCTTAGGGCCCCGGGGCGACGGTAATTCACCCCTCCACTTT
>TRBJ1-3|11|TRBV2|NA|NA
CATGGGNTIYF
TGTGCCACGGGAGGAGGAAACACCATATATTTT